This record covers a single TCR beta chain. The clone's antigen remains unknown. Base qualities are not at hand, and no much larger clone is one base apart. The entry originates in a study of immune evolution from preneoplasia to lung adenocarcinoma (dated by TCRdb to about 2021). Regarding the complete study: HLA loss of heterozygosity was seen in approximately 6.7%, 15% and 36% of AIS, MIA and ADC lesions, and in no AAH lesions. A total of some 53 patients contributed TCR sequencing data. The sample size depended on which specimens were available, not on a prior power calculation. The overall cohort was made up of nearly 55 patients with pulmonary nodules who had surgical resection. Immune contexture across lung adenocarcinoma precursors and invasive adenocarcinoma was profiled using immune gene expression, TCR sequencing and multiplex immunofluorescence. Resected precursor lesions (AAH, AIS, MIA) and invasive adenocarcinomas were compared against paired morphologically normal lung tissue. It was reported in the study that 90 to 120 samples were used for TCR sequencing. The immune data were integrated with whole exome sequencing and methylation data obtained from the same cohort of nodules. POLYSOLVER was used to infer class I HLA alleles from exome data, and LOHHLA was used to detect allele-specific HLA loss.

Using the immunoSEQ hsTCRbeta Kit, TCR beta CDR3 regions were sequenced from DNA. Processing in the source paper ran as follows. TCR sequencing data were analysed with the ImmunoSEQ Analyzer. T cell clonality was defined as 1 minus Pielou's evenness, as computed on productive rearrangements. To measure T cell diversity, the inverse Simpson index was applied to productive templates. T cell density was defined as TCR beta template counts normalized to usable DNA, with usable DNA estimated by amplification and sequencing of housekeeping genes. Two-sided Kruskal-Wallis tests were used to compare TCR metrics across histologic stages. Imported from immuneACCESS, the table was reduced by TCRdb to in-frame sequences with V and J called. These copies leave out some clones; in studies compared against another copy, an unresolved V gene accounts for under half, and the cause of the remainder is not known. V, J and clone size were drawn from that table, and D and trimming were deduced from the DNA. This sample comprises about 6,500 clones, around 80% of them detected only once. The top ten constitute approximately 3.7% of the sample.

Overall study results and their limits: Normal lung had the highest top T cell clone frequencies, which appeared to decline progressively from AAH through AIS, MIA and invasive adenocarcinoma. The highest clonality was observed in normal lung, whereas higher T cell density and diversity but lower clonality appeared to be present in later-stage lesions. Findings were based on association rather than direct causation; larger cohorts with long-term follow-up and longitudinal biopsies were deemed needed. All patients were from Japan and China, so applicability to Western populations was uncertain. The highest T cell clonality was observed in KRAS-mutant nodules compared with EGFR-mutant or double wild-type lesions.

Trimming removed 5 bases from V and 0 bases from J, leaving 11 bases between the germline ends. The germline V gene (reference sequence) supplies CDR1 MNHNY and CDR2 SVGAGI. The CDR3 has 15 amino acids, counting the end cysteine and phenylalanine. CDR3 DNA only is kept here, 45 bases in frame from base 1. Patients underwent resection in Japan or China between the mid-2010s and the late 2010s. Two lung cancer pathologists independently confirmed the histologic diagnosis of each case on H&E slides. Macro-dissection after pathologic assessment enriched premalignant or tumor cells for nucleic acid extraction. DNA was isolated from FFPE tissue using the AllPrep DNA/RNA FFPE Kit.

The chain couples TRBV6-6 to TRBJ2-1; the D gene cannot be resolved beyond TRBD1 or TRBD2, each matching 5 bases. Specimen: FFPE invasive lung adenocarcinoma tissue. The cell subset or site label corresponds to: frankly invasive lung adenocarcinoma (ADC). This TCR was recovered from a person in their 60s with lung adenocarcinoma. The CDR3 is CASSIRDGSYNEQFF. The nucleotides read TGTGCCAGCAGTATCCGGGACGGCTCCTACAATGAGCAGTTCTTC.